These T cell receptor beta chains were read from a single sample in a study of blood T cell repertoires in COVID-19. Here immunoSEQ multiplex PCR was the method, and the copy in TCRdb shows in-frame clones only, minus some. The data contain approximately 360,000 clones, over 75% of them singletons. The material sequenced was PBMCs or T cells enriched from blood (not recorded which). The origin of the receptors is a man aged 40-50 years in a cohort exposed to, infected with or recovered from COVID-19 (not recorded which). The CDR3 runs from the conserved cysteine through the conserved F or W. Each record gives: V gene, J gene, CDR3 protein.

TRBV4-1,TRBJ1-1,CASSQARGTEAFF
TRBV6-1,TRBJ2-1,CASSDNINEQFF
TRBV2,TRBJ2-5,CASSEGGSGSYF
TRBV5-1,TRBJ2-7,CASSLSGTGLTSYEQYF
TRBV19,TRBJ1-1,CASSTRNRGRNTEAFF
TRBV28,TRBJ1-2,CASSPYSRGGDGYTF
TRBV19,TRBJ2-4,CASTNGQGSLAKNIQYF
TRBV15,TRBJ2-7,CATSREREPYEQYF
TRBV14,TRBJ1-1,CASSLKKTPRGLPEAFF
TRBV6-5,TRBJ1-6,CASSSQGGGSPLHF
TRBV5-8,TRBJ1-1,CASSFVGLGNTEAFF
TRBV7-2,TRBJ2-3,CASSLSGLAGPGQYF
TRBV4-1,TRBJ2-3,CASSQVAGGGTDTQYF
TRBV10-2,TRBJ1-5,CASSEAGGGNQPQHF
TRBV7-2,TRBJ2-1,CASNRGSSYNEQFF
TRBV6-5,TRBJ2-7,CASRRNKGDYEQYF
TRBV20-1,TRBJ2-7,CSARASYEQYF
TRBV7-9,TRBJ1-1,CASRDKVQTGVNTEAFF
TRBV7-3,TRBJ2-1,CASSLVSGQYNEQFF
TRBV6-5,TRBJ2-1,CASSYTGVPYNEQFF
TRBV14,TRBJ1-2,CASSQDRGYGYTF
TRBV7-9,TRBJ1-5,CASSTGTGILGQPQHF
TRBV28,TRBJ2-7,CASTSSGQLTYEQYF
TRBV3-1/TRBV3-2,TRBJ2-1,CASSQAGQSYNEQFF
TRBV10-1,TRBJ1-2,CASPKGAVKEYYGYTF
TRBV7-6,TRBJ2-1,CASSLLNEQFF
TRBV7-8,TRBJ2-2,CASSPRTSSTSGELFF
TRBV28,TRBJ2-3,CASSGRGPRGQYF